The 7 T cell receptor beta chains below all came from one sample that was sequenced in a study of cytomegalovirus exposure and HLA in healthy donors. Researchers ran the PCR with 60 Vbeta and 13 Jbeta primers. Measured with immunoSEQ multiplex PCR; TCRdb has only the in-frame clones, and not every one. Here the sample spans 85,000 to 90,000 clones, about 90% being singletons. The sequenced sample was PBMCs. These receptors came from a man aged 18 to 30 in good health and CMV-seronegative.

V and J are TRBV25-1 and TRBJ2-7; D unclear. This CDR3 has 16 residues. V was trimmed by 6 bases and J by 0 bases, leaving 18 bases between them. Germline V gene data show CDR1 as MGHDK and CDR2 as SYGVNS. The CDR3 region has the DNA TGTGCCAGCAGCCCTACTCCCCCAGGATTCTCCTACGAGCAGTACTTC. Translation: CASSPTPPGFSYEQYF.

This chain joins TRBV7-9 and TRBJ1-1; no reliable D call. Germline loops: CDR1 SEHNR, CDR2 FQNEAQ (reference sequence). Trimming took 5 bases from V and 9 from J, leaving 10 bases between them. CDR3 length: 11 amino acids. The chain's CDR3 is CASSREKQAFF. The CDR3 region has the DNA TGTGCCAGCAGCAGGGAGAAGCAAGCTTTCTTT. The complete variable domain, with remaining parts taken from reference TRBV7-9 and TRBJ1-1, reads DTGVSQNPRHKITKRGQNVTFRCDPISEHNRLYWYRQTLGQGPEFLTYFQNEAQLEKSRLLSDRFSAERPKGSFSTLEIQRTEQGDSAMYLCASSREKQAFFGQGTRLTVV.

The gene calls are TRBV7-9 and TRBJ2-3; a weak D match, TRBD2 (5 bases). The CDR3 sequence is 14 residues long. CDR1 SEHNR and CDR2 FQNEAQ come from the germline V gene (reference sequence). Trimming cost V 3 bases and J 0 bases, with 7 bases left between them. In DNA form, the CDR3 reads TGTGCCAGCAGCTTTGGGAGCAGCACAGATACGCAGTATTTT. Amino acid sequence: CASSFGSSTDTQYF.

The rearrangement uses TRBV7-2 and TRBJ1-5; tentative D call: TRBD1 (5 bases). Germline loops: CDR1 SGHTA, CDR2 FQGNSA. The CDR3 loop spans 14 amino acids. Trimming cost V 4 bases and J 2 bases, with 9 bases left between them. This CDR3 is CASSSRGGNQPQHF. The CDR3 region has the DNA TGTGCCAGCAGCTCCCGGGGGGGCAATCAGCCCCAGCATTTT.

V and J are TRBV2 and TRBJ1-2, with D perhaps TRBD1 (6 bases). Germline CDR1 reads SNHLY; CDR2 reads FYNNEI. CDR3 length: 14 residues. Trimming left V 4 bases short and J 2 bases short, with 11 bases between. CDR3 coding DNA: TGTGCCAGCAGTGCACCGGGACACAACTATGGCTACACCTTC. Translated: CASSAPGHNYGYTF.

The V gene is TRBV6-1, the J gene TRBJ2-7; D perhaps matches TRBD1 (6 bases). V lost 4 bases and J 3 bases, leaving 13 bases between the germline ends. The CDR3 length is 14 residues. The germline gives CDR1 MNHNS, CDR2 SASEGT. The CDR3 here is CASSARAGVYEQYF. CDR3 bases: TGTGCCAGCAGTGCAAGGGCAGGGGTCTACGAGCAGTACTTC.

The chain carries TRBV27 and TRBJ1-2; TRBD1 agrees at 8 bases. CDR3 size: 19 residues. The V and J ends lost 4 bases and 7 bases, in that order; junction bases with no gene match: 23. CDR1 is MNHEY and CDR2 is SMNVEV in the germline V gene (reference sequence). CDR3 coding DNA: TGTGCCAGCAGTTATACCTCCAAGGGTAACGGACAGGGAACCTCTGGCTACACCTTC. The encoded protein is CASSYTSKGNGQGTSGYTF.